The 32 T cell receptor beta chains below were found in one sample sequenced in a study of blood T cell repertoires in COVID-19. Only in-frame clones appear in the TCRdb table, and some are missing; sequencing was by immunoSEQ multiplex PCR. The table includes around 100,000 clones, around 90% detected once. The sequenced sample consisted of peripheral blood. Every receptor here comes from a man aged 50 to 60 with active or convalescent COVID-19.

V gene TRBV7-9 combines with J gene TRBJ2-7; 7 bases match TRBD2. Germline lookup yields CDR1 SEHNR and CDR2 FQNEAQ (reference sequence). Trimming cost V 3 bases and J 1 base; bases outside gene matches: 6. The CDR3 extends over 15 amino acids. The CDR3 spells CASSFNQRGSYEQYV. The CDR3 DNA sequence: TGTGCCAGCAGCTTCAACCAGCGGGGATCCTACGAGCAGTACGTC.

Comment on this clone: The sample carries other DNA sequences with the same CDR3. The chain combines TRBV11-2 with TRBJ2-1; perhaps TRBD2 as D (6 bases). This CDR3 is 15 amino acids long. The germline gives CDR1 SGHAT, CDR2 FQNNGV. The ends were cut back, 0 bases at V and 0 bases at J, with 6 bases in the middle. This chain's CDR3 is CASSLDGSSYNEQFF. DNA for the CDR3: TGTGCCAGCAGCTTAGACGGGAGCTCCTACAATGAGCAGTTCTTC.

J is TRBJ1-5 and V is TRBV6-5; D gene uncertain. In germline, CDR1 is MNHEY, CDR2 SVGAGI. The CDR3 consists of 15 residues. Trimming removed 5 bases from V and 6 bases from J, with 17 bases in between. The CDR3 loop is CASSRSPIGGQPQHF. In DNA form, the CDR3 reads TGTGCCAGCAGTCGGAGTCCGATCGGAGGTCAGCCCCAGCATTTT.

This chain uses TRBV9 with TRBJ2-3, with 7 bases that match TRBD1. Germline trimming cut 3 bases from V and 2 bases from J; bases unmatched to any gene: 9. CDR1 and CDR2 from the germline V gene are SGDLS and YYNGEE. CDR3 length: 16 amino acids. CDR3 bases: TGTGCCAGCAGCGCCACAGGGGATCTTTCCACAGATACGCAGTATTTT. Its translation: CASSATGDLSTDTQYF.

The genes are TRBV28 and TRBJ1-4; D is ambiguous. Germline lookup yields CDR1 MDHEN and CDR2 SYDVKM. V was cut by 6 bases and J by 4 bases, with 9 bases left in between. The CDR3 consists of 13 residues. CDR3 coding DNA: TGTGCCAGCAGCCTCGGGAGTAATGAAAAACTGTTTTTT. Translation gives CASSLGSNEKLFF.

Only a few counts were recorded for this clone. The chain links TRBV28 to TRBJ2-7; TRBD2 matches 9 bases. CDR1 and CDR2 from the germline V gene are MDHEN and SYDVKM. The CDR3 contains 13 residues. Trimming took 10 bases from V and 1 from J; bases not matched to a gene: 5. The CDR3 loop reads CATNSGGSYEQYF. Here the CDR3 DNA reads TGTGCCACGAATAGCGGGGGTTCCTACGAGCAGTACTTC.

CDR3 bases: TGTGCCAGCAGCTTCACTAGCGGGAACACCGGGGAGCTGTTTTTT. It yields the protein CASSFTSGNTGELFF. The genes are TRBV5-5 and TRBJ2-2, with TRBD2 matching 8 bases. The V gene end was trimmed by 2 bases and the J gene end by 1 base; junction bases not matched to a gene: 1. This CDR3 comprises 15 residues. Germline CDR1 reads SGHKS; CDR2 reads YYEKEE (reference sequence).

V and J are TRBV3-1 (or the pseudogene TRBV3-2) and TRBJ1-6; unclear D gene. V dropped 0 bases and J dropped 9 bases, with 12 bases sitting between them. The V gene's germline CDR1 is LGHDT and CDR2 YNNKEL (reference sequence). The CDR3 totals 15 residues. The CDR3 DNA follows: TGTGCCAGCAGCCAAGACACTACTGGTAGTTCACCCCTCCACTTT. This codes for CASSQDTTGSSPLHF.

V usage is TRBV24-1 and J usage is TRBJ2-2, with D possibly TRBD2 on 7 matching bases. The CDR3 is 16 amino acids. V lost 0 bases and J 2 bases, leaving 9 bases between the germline ends. Germline V gene sequence: CDR1 KGHDR, CDR2 SFDVKD. The CDR3 DNA sequence: TGTGCCACCAGTGATTTGTGGGGGGGCAACACCGGGGAGCTGTTTTTT. This sequence encodes CATSDLWGGNTGELFF.

The CDR3 sequence: CASSLGGTGGWETQYF. The CDR3 DNA reads TGTGCCAGCAGCTTGGGCGGGACAGGGGGATGGGAGACCCAGTACTTC. The chain combines TRBV5-6 with TRBJ2-5, with 11 bases that match TRBD1. Germline V gives CDR1 SGHDT, CDR2 YYEEEE. The ends lost 0 bases at V and 5 bases at J; junction bases unmatched: 6. This CDR3 contains 16 residues.

The chain combines TRBV19 with TRBJ2-3; 8 bases are a match to TRBD2. The V and J ends lost 2 bases and 3 bases, in that order; junction bases with no gene match: 7. CDR3 length equals 16 residues. The germline V gene has CDR1 LNHDA and CDR2 SQIVND (reference sequence). The CDR3, as DNA: TGTGCCAGTAGTATAATGGGAGGCGGGGGGACAGATACGCAGTATTTT. It specifies CASSIMGGGGTDTQYF.

The rearrangement uses TRBV3-1 (or the pseudogene TRBV3-2) and TRBJ2-1; possibly TRBD2 for D (6 bases). CDR1 LGHDT and CDR2 YNNKEL come from the germline V gene (reference sequence). The CDR3 is made up of 15 amino acids. V lost 1 base and J lost 7, with 14 bases in between. CDR3 region: CASSQGRVLGNEQFF. DNA for the CDR3: TGTGCCAGCAGCCAAGGGAGGGTACTTGGGAATGAGCAGTTCTTC.

This chain connects TRBV28 to TRBJ2-1; possibly TRBD2 for D (5 bases). V was trimmed by 10 bases and J by 5 bases, leaving 15 bases between them. Germline CDR1 is MDHEN and CDR2 is SYDVKM. The CDR3 is 13 residues long. CDR3 residues: CATTPGSHNEQFF. Here the CDR3 DNA reads TGTGCCACCACTCCGGGATCCCACAATGAGCAGTTCTTC.

V usage is TRBV6-5 and J usage is TRBJ1-2; tentatively, D is TRBD1 (6 bases). Trimming left V 6 bases short and J 2 bases short, with 13 bases between. The germline V gene has CDR1 MNHEY and CDR2 SVGAGI. The CDR3 has 14 amino acids. This CDR3 is CASRRGATNYGYTF. The CDR3 DNA sequence: TGTGCCAGCAGACGGGGGGCGACCAACTATGGCTACACCTTC.

This chain joins TRBV27 and TRBJ1-5, with D unclear. Trimming cost V 6 bases and J 2 bases, with 11 bases left between them. Germline V gives CDR1 MNHEY, CDR2 SMNVEV (reference sequence). The CDR3 is made up of 14 amino acids. CDR3 nucleotide sequence: TGTGCCAGCAGGCAGTATCTCGGCAATCAGCCCCAGCATTTT. Protein product: CASRQYLGNQPQHF.

This sequence joins TRBV10-3 and TRBJ2-3; the match to TRBD2 covers 7 bases. CDR1 is ENHRY and CDR2 is SYGVKD in the germline V gene. CDR3 length equals 15 residues. J gave up 2 bases and V 6 bases, and 8 bases lay outside the gene matches. The DNA for the CDR3 is TGTGCCATCAGACGGGAGGAGGGCTCCACAGATACGCAGTATTTT. Its protein is CAIRREEGSTDTQYF.

This sequence joins TRBV18 and TRBJ2-5, with D unresolved. The V end was cut by 3 bases, the J end by 3 bases, with 8 bases between. CDR1 and CDR2 from the germline V gene are KGHSH and LQKENI. The CDR3 is made up of 13 amino acids. CDR3 sequence (DNA): TGTGCCAGCTCACCGGGCAGAGAAGAGACCCAGTACTTC. The encoded protein is CASSPGREETQYF.

V is TRBV3-1 (or the pseudogene TRBV3-2) and J is TRBJ1-6; 9 nucleotides align to TRBD1. Germline V gives CDR1 LGHDT, CDR2 YNNKEL (reference sequence). CDR3 length: 14 amino acids. V was pared by 5 bases and J by 8 bases, with 4 bases of the junction left unmatched. The CDR3 is CASSSRDRDSPLHF. CDR3 nucleotide sequence: TGTGCCAGCAGCTCCCGGGACAGGGATTCACCCCTCCACTTT.

This chain uses TRBV7-9 with TRBJ1-5, with 7 bases lining up with TRBD1. With 4 bases clipped from V and 12 bases from J, the junction kept 6 bases outside the gene matches. This CDR3 is 12 amino acids long. Germline V gene sequence: CDR1 SEHNR, CDR2 FQNEAQ (reference sequence). Here the CDR3 DNA reads TGTGCCAGCAGCTCGAGGGACAGAGACCAGCATTTT. Residues: CASSSRDRDQHF.

The chain links TRBV7-9 to TRBJ2-7, with D maybe TRBD2 (5 bases). The V and J ends lost 3 bases and 4 bases respectively, with 7 bases between them. From germline, CDR1 is SEHNR and CDR2 FQNEAQ (reference sequence). CDR3 length: 12 amino acids. This CDR3 is CASSLGEYEQYV. DNA of the CDR3: TGTGCCAGCAGCTTGGGAGAGTACGAGCAGTACGTC.

The chain has TRBV19 and TRBJ2-1, with a possible D match to TRBD2 (6 bases). The CDR3 totals 13 residues. Germline CDR1 reads LNHDA; CDR2 reads SQIVND (reference sequence). The V and J ends lost 7 bases and 6 bases respectively, with 13 bases between them. The chain's CDR3 is CASTIGGSNEQFF. The CDR3 nucleotides read TGTGCCAGTACCATCGGGGGATCCAATGAGCAGTTCTTC.

This clone was counted between two and nine times. J is TRBJ1-2 and V is TRBV6-5; D gene uncertain. Trimming stripped 6 bases from V and 4 bases from J, with 12 bases between. CDR3 length: 13 amino acids. Germline V CDR1 and CDR2: MNHEY, SVGAGI. CDR3 bases: TGTGCCAGCAGCCTGAGAGGGATCTATGGCTACACCTTC. Amino acids: CASSLRGIYGYTF.

This clone was observed a single time. This chain connects TRBV6-5 to TRBJ2-7; a possible D gene is TRBD2 (5 bases). The V gene lost 10 bases and the J gene lost 4 bases, with 14 bases spanning the gap. The length of the CDR3 is 12 residues. Germline V gene sequence: CDR1 MNHEY, CDR2 SVGAGI. CDR3 in DNA: TGTGCCACCCAAGGACTGCTTTACGAGCAGTACGTC. Its translation is CATQGLLYEQYV.

The V call is TRBV12-2, the J call TRBJ2-1; the D call in the table, TRBD1, was not verified against the DNA. TRBV12-2 is an annotated pseudogene. CDR3 length: 17 amino acids. The CDR3 here is CASRFDGQSLTYNEQFF. Here the CDR3 DNA reads TGTGCAAGTCGCTTTGACGGACAGAGCCTAACCTACAATGAGCAGTTCTTC.

This chain links TRBV15 with TRBJ1-4; D unresolved. Looked up from germline, CDR1 is LNHNV and CDR2 is YYDKDF (reference sequence). The CDR3 runs 15 residues. Deletions cut 4 bases from V and 8 bases from J, with 17 bases between. The CDR3: CATSNLSGTVEKLFF. CDR3 DNA: TGTGCCACCAGCAATCTCTCGGGAACAGTAGAAAAACTGTTTTTT.

DNA of the CDR3: TGCGCCAGCAGCCAATCCCCCAGCGGACAGGGCAATCAGCCCCAGCATTTT. Encoded protein: CASSQSPSGQGNQPQHF. V is TRBV4-1 and J is TRBJ1-5, with TRBD1 matching over 7 bases. V lost 2 bases to trimming and J lost 2 bases; unmatched junction nucleotides: 9. Per the germline V gene, CDR1 is MGHRA and CDR2 is YSYEKL. This CDR3 has 17 residues.

This chain connects TRBV5-6 to TRBJ1-2; tentatively, D is TRBD1 (6 bases). The V end was cut by 4 bases, the J end by 5 bases, with 21 bases between. The CDR3 totals 16 residues. In germline, CDR1 is SGHDT, CDR2 YYEEEE. The CDR3 nucleotides read TGTGCCAGCAGCCCCCCTGTGGGGGCGCGTGAGTATGGCTACACCTTC. This gives the protein CASSPPVGAREYGYTF.

This chain joins TRBV27 and TRBJ1-1, with 8 nucleotides matching TRBD1. V was clipped by 5 bases and J by 7 bases; unmatched bases: 3. Germline values: CDR1 MNHEY, CDR2 SMNVEV (reference sequence). This CDR3 spans 12 amino acids. The CDR3 coding sequence is TGTGCCAGCAGTCTCGGACAGGGTGAAGCTTTCTTT. Translated: CASSLGQGEAFF.

In its sample, this clone was seen once. The V call is TRBV28, the J call TRBJ2-7, with 7 bases identical to TRBD2. The CDR3 spans 14 residues. Germline V gene data show CDR1 as MDHEN and CDR2 as SYDVKM. The V and J ends lost 6 bases and 0 bases, in that order; junction bases with no gene match: 5. For the CDR3, the DNA is TGTGCCAGCAGCTGGGGGGGTAGCTCCTACGAGCAGTACTTC. Encoded protein: CASSWGGSSYEQYF.

The V and J genes are TRBV28 and TRBJ1-5; 7 nucleotides line up with TRBD1. The CDR3 has 16 amino acids. Germline V gene data show CDR1 as MDHEN and CDR2 as SYDVKM. The junction had 9 bases not matched to a gene; V was cut back by 5 bases and J by 2 bases. CDR3 DNA sequence: TGTGCCAGCAGTATGCCACAGGGGCCGCGCAATCAGCCCCAGCATTTT. It specifies CASSMPQGPRNQPQHF.

The CDR3 reads CASRTGYRATEAFF. DNA for the CDR3: TGTGCCAGCAGGACAGGGTATAGGGCCACTGAAGCTTTCTTT. This rearrangement joins TRBV19 to TRBJ1-1, with 8 nucleotides matching TRBD1. The V segment lost 9 bases and the J segment 4 bases; nucleotides outside the gene matches: 10. Germline CDR1 is LNHDA and CDR2 is SQIVND (reference sequence). This CDR3 is built from 14 residues.

The rearrangement uses TRBV28 and TRBJ1-3; maybe TRBD1 (6 bases). Trimming removed 7 bases from V and 1 base from J, with 20 bases in between. The CDR3 is 17 amino acids. Germline CDR1 and CDR2: MDHEN and SYDVKM. The CDR3 loop reads CASTHPTGLTSGNTIYF. CDR3 sequence (DNA): TGTGCCAGCACCCACCCGACAGGCCTCACTTCTGGAAACACCATATATTTT.